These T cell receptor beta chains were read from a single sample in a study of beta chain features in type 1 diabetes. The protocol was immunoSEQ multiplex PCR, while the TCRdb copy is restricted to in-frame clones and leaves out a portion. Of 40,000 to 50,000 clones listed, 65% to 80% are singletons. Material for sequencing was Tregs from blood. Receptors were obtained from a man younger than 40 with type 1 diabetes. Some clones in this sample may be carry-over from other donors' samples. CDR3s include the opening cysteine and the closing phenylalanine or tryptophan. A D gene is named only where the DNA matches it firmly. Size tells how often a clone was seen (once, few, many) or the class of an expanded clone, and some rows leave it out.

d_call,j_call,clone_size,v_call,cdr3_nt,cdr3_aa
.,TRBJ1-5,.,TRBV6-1,TGTGCCAGCAGGCCCAGGGGCTCGGCTCAGCCCCAGCATTTT,CASRPRGSAQPQHF
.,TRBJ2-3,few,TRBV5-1,TGCGCCAGCAGCGCCTACCTGACAGGTTCAGATACGCAGTATTTT,CASSAYLTGSDTQYF
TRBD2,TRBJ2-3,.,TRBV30,TGTGCCCGAAAAACTAGCGGGAGCACAGATACGCAGTATTTT,CARKTSGSTDTQYF
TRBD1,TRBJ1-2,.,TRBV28,TGTGCCAGCAGTTCCATAGGACAGGGGTTCTATGGCTACACCTTC,CASSSIGQGFYGYTF
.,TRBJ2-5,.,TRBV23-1,TGCGCCAGCAGTCACCTCAGGGGAGAGACCCAGTACTTC,CASSHLRGETQYF
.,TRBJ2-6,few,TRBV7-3,TGTGCCAGCAGCTTAACCAGGGTGGCACTTGGGGCCAACGTCCTGACTTTC,CASSLTRVALGANVLTF
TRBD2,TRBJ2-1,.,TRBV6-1,TGTGCCAGCAGAGGTTTAGCGGGGGGCAACAATGAGCAGTTCTTC,CASRGLAGGNNEQFF
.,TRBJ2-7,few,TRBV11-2,TGTGCCAGCAGCTTAGACCTGCGGGAGCAGTACTTC,CASSLDLREQYF
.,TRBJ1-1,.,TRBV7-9,TGTGCCAGCAGTTTTACCGGGACTAGGGCTTTCTTT,CASSFTGTRAFF
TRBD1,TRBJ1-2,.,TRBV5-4,TGTGCCAGCAGCTTGGAGACAGGGGGTATGAGAGGCTACACCTTC,CASSLETGGMRGYTF
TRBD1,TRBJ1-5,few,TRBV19,TGTGCCAGTAGTATCACAGGGGGCGGCCAGCCCCAGCATTTT,CASSITGGGQPQHF
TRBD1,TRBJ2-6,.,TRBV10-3,TGTGCCATCAGTGTGGGACAGGGGAACTCTGGGGCCAACGTCCTGACTTTC,CAISVGQGNSGANVLTF
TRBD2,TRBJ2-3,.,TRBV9,TGTGCCAGCGCCCTCGGGCTAGCGGGGGGTACTAGCACAGATACGCAGTATTTT,CASALGLAGGTSTDTQYF
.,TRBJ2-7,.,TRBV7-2,TGTGCCAGCAGGTGGGGGGGCGGGTACGAGCAGTACTTC,CASRWGGGYEQYF
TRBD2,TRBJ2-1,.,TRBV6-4,TGTGCCAGCAGAAAAGCGGGGGGGCCATACAATGAGCAGTTCTTC,CASRKAGGPYNEQFF
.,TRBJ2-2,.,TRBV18,TGTGCCAGCTCACAGACAGTACTGAACACCGGGGAGCTGTTTTTT,CASSQTVLNTGELFF
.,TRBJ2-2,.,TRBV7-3,TGTGCCAGCAGCCCAAGCAGGGGAACCGGGGAGCTGTTTTTT,CASSPSRGTGELFF
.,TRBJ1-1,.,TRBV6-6,TGTGCCAGCAGTTACGAAGTAGACACTGAAGCTTTCTTT,CASSYEVDTEAFF